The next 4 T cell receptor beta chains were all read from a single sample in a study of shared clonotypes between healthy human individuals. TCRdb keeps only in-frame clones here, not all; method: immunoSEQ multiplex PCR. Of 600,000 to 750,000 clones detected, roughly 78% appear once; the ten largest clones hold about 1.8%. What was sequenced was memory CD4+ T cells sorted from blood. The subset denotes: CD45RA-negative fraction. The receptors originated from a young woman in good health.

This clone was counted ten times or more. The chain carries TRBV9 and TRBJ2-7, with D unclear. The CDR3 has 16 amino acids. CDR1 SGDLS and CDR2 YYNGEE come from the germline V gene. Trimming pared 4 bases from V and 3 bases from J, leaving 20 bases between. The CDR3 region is CASSPRSRAAHYEQYF. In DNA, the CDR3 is TGTGCCAGCAGCCCCCGTAGCCGAGCCGCCCACTACGAGCAGTACTTC.

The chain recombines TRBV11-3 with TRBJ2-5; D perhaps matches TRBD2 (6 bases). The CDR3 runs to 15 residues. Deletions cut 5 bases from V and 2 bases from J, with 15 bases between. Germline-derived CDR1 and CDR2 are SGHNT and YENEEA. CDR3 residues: CASSTPGDSQETQYF. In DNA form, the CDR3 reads TGTGCCAGCAGCACCCCCGGGGACTCTCAAGAGACCCAGTACTTC.

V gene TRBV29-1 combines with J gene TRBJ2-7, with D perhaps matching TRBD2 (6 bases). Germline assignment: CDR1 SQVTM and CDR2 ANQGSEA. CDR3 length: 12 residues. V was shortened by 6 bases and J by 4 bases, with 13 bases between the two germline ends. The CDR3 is CSVIKAGYEQYF. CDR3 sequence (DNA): TGCAGCGTCATTAAGGCGGGATACGAGCAGTACTTC.

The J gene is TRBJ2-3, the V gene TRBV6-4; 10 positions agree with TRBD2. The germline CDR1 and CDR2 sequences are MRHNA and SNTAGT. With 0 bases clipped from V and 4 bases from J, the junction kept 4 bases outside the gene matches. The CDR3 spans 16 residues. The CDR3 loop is CASSDSASGSPDTQYF. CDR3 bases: TGTGCCAGCAGTGACTCTGCTAGCGGGAGCCCAGATACGCAGTATTTT.